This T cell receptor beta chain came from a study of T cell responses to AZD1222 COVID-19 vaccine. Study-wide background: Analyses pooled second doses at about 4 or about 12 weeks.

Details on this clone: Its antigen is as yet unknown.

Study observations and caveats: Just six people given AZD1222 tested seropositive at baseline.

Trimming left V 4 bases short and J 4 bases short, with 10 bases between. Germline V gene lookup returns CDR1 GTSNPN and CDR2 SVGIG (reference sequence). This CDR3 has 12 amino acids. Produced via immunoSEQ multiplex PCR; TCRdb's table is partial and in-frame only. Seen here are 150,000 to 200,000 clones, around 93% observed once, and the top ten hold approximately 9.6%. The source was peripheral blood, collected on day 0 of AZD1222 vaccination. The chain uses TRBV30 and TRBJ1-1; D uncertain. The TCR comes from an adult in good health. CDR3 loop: CAWNPWGTEAFF. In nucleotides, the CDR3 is TGTGCCTGGAACCCCTGGGGCACTGAAGCTTTCTTT.